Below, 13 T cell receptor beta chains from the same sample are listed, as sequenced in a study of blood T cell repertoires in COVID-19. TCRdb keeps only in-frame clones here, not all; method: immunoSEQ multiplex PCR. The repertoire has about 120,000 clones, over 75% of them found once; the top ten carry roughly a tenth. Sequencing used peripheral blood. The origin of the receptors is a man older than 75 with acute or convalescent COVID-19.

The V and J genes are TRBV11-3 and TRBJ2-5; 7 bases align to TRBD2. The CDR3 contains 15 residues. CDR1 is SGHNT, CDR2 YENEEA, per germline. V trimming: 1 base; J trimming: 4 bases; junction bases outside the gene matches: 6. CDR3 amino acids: CASSLGAGASETQYF. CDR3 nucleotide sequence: TGTGCCAGCAGCTTAGGGGCGGGAGCTTCAGAGACCCAGTACTTC.

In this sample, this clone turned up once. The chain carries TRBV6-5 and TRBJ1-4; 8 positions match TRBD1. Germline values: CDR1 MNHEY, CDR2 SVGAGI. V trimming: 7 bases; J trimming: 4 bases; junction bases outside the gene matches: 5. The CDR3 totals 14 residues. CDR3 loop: CASIRDRLNEKLFF. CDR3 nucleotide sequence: TGTGCCAGCATTCGGGACAGGCTTAATGAAAAACTGTTTTTT.

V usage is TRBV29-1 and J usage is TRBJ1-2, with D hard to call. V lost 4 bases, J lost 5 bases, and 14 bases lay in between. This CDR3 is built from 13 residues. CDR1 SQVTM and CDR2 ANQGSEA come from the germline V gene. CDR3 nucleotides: TGCAGCGTTGGGAGAGGGCTGGAGTATGGCTACACCTTC. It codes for CSVGRGLEYGYTF. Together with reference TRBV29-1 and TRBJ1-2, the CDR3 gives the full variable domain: SAVISQKPSRDICQRGTSLTIQCQVDSQVTMMFWYRQQPGQSLTLIATANQGSEATYESGFVIDKFPISRPNLTFSTLTVSNMSPEDSSIYLCSVGRGLEYGYTFGSGTRLTVV.

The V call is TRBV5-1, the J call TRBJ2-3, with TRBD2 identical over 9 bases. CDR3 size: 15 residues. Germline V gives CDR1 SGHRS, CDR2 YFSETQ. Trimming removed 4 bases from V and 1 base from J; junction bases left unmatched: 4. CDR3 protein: CASSRWTSGTDTQYF. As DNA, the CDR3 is TGCGCCAGCAGCCGCTGGACTAGCGGCACAGATACGCAGTATTTT.

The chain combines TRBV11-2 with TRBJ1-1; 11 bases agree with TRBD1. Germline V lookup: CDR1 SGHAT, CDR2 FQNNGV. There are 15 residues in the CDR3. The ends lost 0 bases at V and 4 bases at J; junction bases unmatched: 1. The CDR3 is CASSLEGTGGTEAFF. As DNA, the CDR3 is TGTGCCAGCAGCTTAGAAGGGACAGGGGGCACTGAAGCTTTCTTT.

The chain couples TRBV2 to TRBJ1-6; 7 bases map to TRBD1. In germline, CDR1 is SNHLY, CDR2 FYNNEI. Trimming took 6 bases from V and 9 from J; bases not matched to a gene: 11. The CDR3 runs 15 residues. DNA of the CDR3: TGTGCCAGCAGGCAGGGACAGATATTTAGTTCACCCCTCCACTTT. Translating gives CASRQGQIFSSPLHF.

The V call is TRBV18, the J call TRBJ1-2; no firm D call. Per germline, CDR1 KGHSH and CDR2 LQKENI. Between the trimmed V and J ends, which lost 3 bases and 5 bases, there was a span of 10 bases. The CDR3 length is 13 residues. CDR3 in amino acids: CASSPSGEYGYTF. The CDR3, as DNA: TGTGCCAGCTCACCCTCTGGGGAGTATGGCTACACCTTC.

The CDR3 loop is CATSAPAPASSYNEQFF. CDR3 coding DNA: TGTGCCACCAGTGCCCCTGCACCCGCGAGCTCCTACAATGAGCAGTTCTTC. The J gene is TRBJ2-1, the V gene TRBV24-1, with no clear D. Germline-derived CDR1 and CDR2 are KGHDR and SFDVKD. V lost 5 bases and J 0 bases, leaving 16 bases between the germline ends. This CDR3 contains 17 residues.

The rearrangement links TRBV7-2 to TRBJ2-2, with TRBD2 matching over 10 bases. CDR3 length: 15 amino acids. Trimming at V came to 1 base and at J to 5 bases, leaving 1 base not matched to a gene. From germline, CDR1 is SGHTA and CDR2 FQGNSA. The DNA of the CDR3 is TGTGCCAGCAGCTTAGTACTAGCGGGGACCGGGGAGCTGTTTTTT. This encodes CASSLVLAGTGELFF.

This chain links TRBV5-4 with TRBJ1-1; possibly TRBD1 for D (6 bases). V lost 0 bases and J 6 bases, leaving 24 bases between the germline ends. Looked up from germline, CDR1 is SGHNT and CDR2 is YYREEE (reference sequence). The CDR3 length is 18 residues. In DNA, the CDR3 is TGTGCCAGCAGCTTGGGGGGGCAGAGCACCTCCAAGGATTCTGAAGCTTTCTTT. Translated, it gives CASSLGGQSTSKDSEAFF.

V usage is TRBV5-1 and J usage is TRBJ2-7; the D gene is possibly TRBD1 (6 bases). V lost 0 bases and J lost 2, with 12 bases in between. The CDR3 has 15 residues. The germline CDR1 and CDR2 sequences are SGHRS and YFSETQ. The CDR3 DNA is TGCGCCAGCAGCTTGGTCAGGGGCTTAGCCTACGAGCAGTACTTC. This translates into CASSLVRGLAYEQYF.

The CDR3 nucleotides read TGTGCCAGCAGCGCCGGGGACACACTCGGGACAGATACGCAGTATTTT. Its protein is CASSAGDTLGTDTQYF. J is TRBJ2-3 and V is TRBV28, with a weak D call TRBD1 (6 bases). Looked up from germline, CDR1 is MDHEN and CDR2 is SYDVKM. Trimming left V 6 bases short and J 3 bases short, with 19 bases between. CDR3 length equals 16 residues.

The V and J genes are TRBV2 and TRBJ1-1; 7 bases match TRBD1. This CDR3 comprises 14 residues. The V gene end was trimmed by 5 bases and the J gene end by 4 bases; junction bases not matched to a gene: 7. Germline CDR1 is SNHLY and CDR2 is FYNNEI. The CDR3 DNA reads TGTGCCAGCAGTTCAAGGGCAGGGGGCACTGAAGCTTTCTTT. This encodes CASSSRAGGTEAFF.